Below, one T cell receptor (beta chain) is given with its context. Its antigen is unidentified. The record originates from a study of cytomegalovirus exposure and HLA in healthy donors. On the study more broadly: Earlier work reported 117 million unique TCR beta sequences from 150 million to 200 million T cells. Study-wide results and limits: Certain indistinguishable V segments, among them TRBV6-2 and TRBV6-3, were excluded.

Unrecorded immune exposure was likely among donors, who were nominally healthy when sampled. The CDR3 covers 13 residues. V was cut by 5 bases and J by 3 bases, with 8 bases left in between. In germline, CDR1 is SGHNT, CDR2 YENEEA. Vbeta (60) and Jbeta (13) primers were used in the PCR. Sequencing was performed with immunoSEQ multiplex PCR; in TCRdb, only in-frame clones are kept and a portion is missing. Altogether about 140,000 clones are present, approximately 80% being singletons, with the ten largest covering around 5.9%. Input material: PBMCs. The chain joins TRBV11-3 to TRBJ2-1, with a tentative D call TRBD1 (5 bases). This clonotype was obtained from a woman in her thirties or forties in good health and CMV-seropositive. CDR3 in DNA: TGTGCCAGCAGCGGGGCTATCTACAATGAGCAGTTCTTC. Translating it yields CASSGAIYNEQFF.